This TCR beta chain was profiled in a study of liver allograft versus peripheral blood T cells. Study overall: Comparisons were made between T cell receptor repertoires found in transplanted livers and those circulating in recipients' peripheral blood. Study-level findings and limits: Intragraft T cell receptor repertoires of liver allografts were reportedly distinct from those in peripheral blood.

On this clonotype itself: Its antigen is unknown. A much larger clone lies one base from this, so it may be a read error.

The CDR3 consists of 13 residues. Germline V gene data show CDR1 as MDHEN and CDR2 as SYDVKM. TCRdb itself ran the reads through MiXCR, one entry per CDR3 protein. The profile shows 3,000 to 4,000 distinct CDR3 sequences, more than 12% of them singletons. The TCR was taken from a human patient who had a liver transplant. The graft donor may account for some of the T cells. The chain has TRBV28 and TRBJ2-1; D ambiguous. The J call is doubtful: the DNA matches TRBJ1-2 better. The CDR3 is CTSSPDGSYGYTF. The CDR3, as DNA: TGTACCAGCAGCCCAGACGGTTCCTATGGCTACACCTTC.